This passage covers 20 T cell receptor beta chains from one sample sequenced in a study of T-cell reconstitution after alpha-beta-depleted transplantation in children. TCRbeta library preparation incorporated unique molecular identifiers. MiXCR was run by TCRdb on the PCR reads, yielding one entry per CDR3 protein. This sample has about 610,000 distinct CDR3 sequences, with about 10% found just once. The sequenced sample was PBMCs from the stem cell graft donor, obtained from the stem cell graft. Receptor source: a human donor who donated a stem cell graft to a child with acute myeloid leukemia.

The chain employs TRBV6-2 or TRBV6-3 and TRBJ2-3, with 8 bases lining up with TRBD1. With 6 bases clipped from V and 3 bases from J, the junction kept 11 bases outside the gene matches. Per the germline V gene, CDR1 is MNHEY and CDR2 is SVGEGT. The CDR3 sequence is 16 residues long. CDR3 coding DNA: TGTGCCAGCAGATCGCCCCGGCGACAGGGGACAGATACGCAGTATTTT. Translating it yields CASRSPRRQGTDTQYF.

This clonotype has a count of ten or more. A junction end diverges from the germline sequence, so it may reflect a read error. The chain employs TRBV5-1 and TRBJ2-3; unclear D gene. Looked up from germline, CDR1 is SGHRS and CDR2 is YFSETQ. CDR3 length: 15 amino acids. The CDR3 sequence: CASSLRRGSTDTQYF. The DNA for the CDR3 is TGTGCCAGCAGCTTGCGTCGAGGTAGCACAGATACGCAGTATTTT.

This clonotype was found a few times. This chain connects TRBV5-1 to TRBJ2-7; TRBD1 agrees at 7 bases. Losses at the gene ends were 4 bases for V and 2 bases for J; bases not matched to a gene: 6. CDR1 SGHRS and CDR2 YFSETQ come from the germline V gene. The CDR3 loop spans 14 amino acids. CDR3: CASSIPGQTYEQYF. For the CDR3, the DNA is TGCGCCAGCAGCATACCGGGACAGACCTACGAGCAGTACTTC.

This clonotype was seen a handful of times. This chain connects TRBV4-3 to TRBJ1-2; TRBD1 matches 7 bases. The CDR3 extends over 15 amino acids. CDR1 is LGHNA and CDR2 is YSLEER in the germline V gene. The trim removed 4 bases at V and 8 bases at J, leaving 13 bases unmatched. The CDR3 DNA reads as TGCGCCAGCAGCCCGTCACGGACAGGCGGGGGAGGCTACACCTTC. Its translation: CASSPSRTGGGGYTF.

The table lists this clonotype with a few counts. V is TRBV6-2 or TRBV6-3 and J is TRBJ2-7; 8 nucleotides line up with TRBD2. V lost 8 bases, J lost 3 bases, and 9 bases stayed unmatched. CDR1 is MNHEY and CDR2 is SVGEGT in the germline V gene. This CDR3 has 14 residues. The CDR3 loop reads CASSQGGGIYEQYF. CDR3 sequence (DNA): TGTGCCAGCTCGCAGGGCGGGGGGATCTACGAGCAGTACTTC.

Of note for this clonotype: This CDR3 is missing its conserved last phenylalanine or tryptophan, likely due to a read error. The V and J genes are TRBV30 and TRBJ1-1, with unresolved D. Germline loops: CDR1 GTSNPN, CDR2 SVGIG (reference sequence). The CDR3 extends over 14 amino acids. Trimming cost V 0 bases and J 6 bases, with 14 bases left between them. The CDR3 DNA is TGTGCCTGGAGTGTACATGCCAGGATTCCTGAAGCTTTCTAT. Its protein is CAWSVHARIPEAFY.

The gene calls are TRBV12-3 or TRBV12-4 and TRBJ2-7; 9 bases fit TRBD2. This CDR3 is 16 amino acids long. Trimming took 7 bases from V and 1 from J; bases not matched to a gene: 11. The DNA for the CDR3 is TGTGCCAGCACCCTTGCGGGGGGGGGCAGTTCCTACGAGCAGTACTTC. Translation gives CASTLAGGGSSYEQYF.

This clonotype was seen many times. The chain combines TRBV20-1 with TRBJ2-7, with 13 bases matching TRBD2. Trimming took 5 bases from V and 5 from J; bases not matched to a gene: 6. Germline CDR1 and CDR2: DFQATT and SNEGSKA (reference sequence). The CDR3 runs to 14 residues. CDR3 coding DNA: TGCAGTGCTGGCGGACTAGCGGGAGCCGACGAGCAGTACTTC. Amino acid sequence: CSAGGLAGADEQYF.

This clonotype showed up just a few times. The V call is TRBV5-6, the J call TRBJ2-4, with no clear D. Germline CDR1 and CDR2: SGHDT and YYEEEE. The V end lost 0 bases, the J end lost 1 base, and 11 bases lay between the germline ends. The CDR3 is 16 amino acids. CDR3 DNA: TGTGCCAGCAGCTTGGACAGCATCCGCGCCAAAAACATTCAGTACTTC. Residues: CASSLDSIRAKNIQYF.

This sequence joins TRBV12-3 or TRBV12-4 and TRBJ1-5, with 7 bases matching TRBD1. The CDR3 is 15 residues long. The trim removed 5 bases at V and 5 bases at J, leaving 9 bases unmatched. CDR3 sequence reads: CASSLQGSADQPQHF. The DNA for the CDR3 is TGTGCCAGCAGTCTACAGGGGTCGGCCGATCAGCCCCAGCATTTT.

In this sample, this clonotype turned up a few times. The chain links TRBV9 to TRBJ2-7; D gene uncertain. CDR1 is SGDLS, CDR2 YYNGEE, per germline. The CDR3 contains 15 residues. V gave up 0 bases and J gave up 3 bases, with 13 bases separating them. In DNA, the CDR3 is TGTGCCAGCAGCGTAGGAGGTAACGGCGGCTACGAGCAGTACTTC. Translated, it gives CASSVGGNGGYEQYF.

In its sample, this clonotype was seen many times. This sequence joins TRBV6-5 and TRBJ1-1; 7 bases are a match to TRBD1. CDR3 length equals 14 residues. Germline loops: CDR1 MNHEY, CDR2 SVGAGI. V lost 7 bases and J lost 2; bases outside the gene matches: 7. CDR3 in DNA: TGTGCCAGCACTTGGGGGACAGCTAACACTGAAGCTTTCTTT. Protein: CASTWGTANTEAFF.

Ten or more counts support this clonotype. The chain links TRBV6-5 to TRBJ1-4, with a weak D call TRBD1 (6 bases). This CDR3 region has 15 residues. Germline CDR1 reads MNHEY; CDR2 reads SVGAGI. Trimming left V 0 bases short and J 5 bases short, with 10 bases between. This chain's CDR3 is CASSYSWQGNEKLFF. The DNA of the CDR3 is TGTGCCAGCAGTTACTCATGGCAGGGGAATGAAAAACTGTTTTTT.

This clonotype appeared many times. The V call is TRBV12-3 or TRBV12-4, the J call TRBJ1-2, with TRBD1 identical over 7 bases. The CDR3 has 15 amino acids. V shed 5 bases and J 8 bases; nucleotides not matched to a gene: 14. CDR3 amino acids: CASSAGGKGNGGYTF. The DNA for the CDR3 is TGTGCCAGCAGTGCAGGGGGTAAAGGCAATGGGGGCTACACCTTC.

This clonotype was counted a few times. The chain has TRBV28 and TRBJ2-7, with 16 bases lining up with TRBD2. This CDR3 has 18 residues. Germline V gives CDR1 MDHEN, CDR2 SYDVKM. J lost 6 bases, V lost 5 bases, and 13 bases had no gene match. The DNA for the CDR3 is TGTGCCAGCAGTCCCGGGGGACTAGCGGGAGGGCGGCTGGGCGAGCAGTACTTC. Protein sequence: CASSPGGLAGGRLGEQYF.

The sample holds many counts of this clonotype. The chain has TRBV12-3 or TRBV12-4 and TRBJ2-7; possible D gene TRBD2, 7 bases. This CDR3 comprises 16 residues. Between the trimmed V and J ends, which lost 5 bases and 1 base, there was a span of 18 bases. CDR3 in amino acids: CASSAQGGGISYEQYF. The DNA of the CDR3 is TGTGCCAGCAGTGCCCAAGGGGGGGGGATATCCTACGAGCAGTACTTC.

The gene calls are TRBV10-3 and TRBJ2-3, with 11 positions matching TRBD1. V dropped 8 bases and J dropped 0; count of bases not matched to a gene: 4. The CDR3 is 15 amino acids. Looked up from germline, CDR1 is ENHRY and CDR2 is SYGVKD. Here the CDR3 reads CAIAGTGGSTDTQYF. In DNA form, the CDR3 reads TGTGCCATCGCCGGGACAGGGGGTAGCACAGATACGCAGTATTTT.

The V gene is TRBV12-3 or TRBV12-4, the J gene TRBJ2-5, with unresolved D. This CDR3 region has 12 residues. The germline V and J ends were trimmed by 6 bases and 1 base, with 6 bases remaining between them. CDR3 bases: TGTGCCAGCAGCGTCATCCAAGAGACCCAGTACTTC. Protein sequence: CASSVIQETQYF.

This clonotype was seen a few times. This sequence joins TRBV20-1 and TRBJ2-7; 8 nucleotides align to TRBD2. Per germline, CDR1 DFQATT and CDR2 SNEGSKA (reference sequence). Germline trimming cut 6 bases from V and 2 bases from J; bases unmatched to any gene: 9. CDR3 size: 14 residues. CDR3 sequence: CSAWTSSRTYEQYF. CDR3 sequence (DNA): TGCAGTGCCTGGACTAGCAGCCGGACCTACGAGCAGTACTTC.

The V call is TRBV20-1, the J call TRBJ2-5; 9 bases map to TRBD2. The CDR3 covers 18 residues. Germline V gene lookup returns CDR1 DFQATT and CDR2 SNEGSKA (reference sequence). V was pared by 6 bases and J by 5 bases, with 22 bases of the junction left unmatched. The CDR3 region is CSAIQGASGRWDVETQYF. The CDR3, as DNA: TGCAGTGCCATTCAGGGAGCCAGCGGGAGGTGGGACGTGGAGACCCAGTACTTC.